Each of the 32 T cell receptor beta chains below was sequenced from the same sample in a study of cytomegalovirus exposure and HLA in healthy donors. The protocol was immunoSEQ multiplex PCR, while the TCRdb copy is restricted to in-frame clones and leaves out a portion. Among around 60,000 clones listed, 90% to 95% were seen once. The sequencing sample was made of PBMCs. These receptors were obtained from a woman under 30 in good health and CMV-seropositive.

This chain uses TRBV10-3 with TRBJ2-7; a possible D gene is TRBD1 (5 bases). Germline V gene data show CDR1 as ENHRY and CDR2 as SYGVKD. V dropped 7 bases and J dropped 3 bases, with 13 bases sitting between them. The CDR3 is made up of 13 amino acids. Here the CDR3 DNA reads TGTGCCATCACTAAGGGGTTGGACTACGAGCAGTACTTC. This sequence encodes CAITKGLDYEQYF.

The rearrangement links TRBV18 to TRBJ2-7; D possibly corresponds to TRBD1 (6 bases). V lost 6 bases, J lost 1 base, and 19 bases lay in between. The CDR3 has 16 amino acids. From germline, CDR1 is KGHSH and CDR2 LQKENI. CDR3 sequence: CASSPDRTFSSYEQYF. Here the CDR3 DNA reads TGTGCCAGCTCGCCCGACAGGACCTTTTCTTCCTACGAGCAGTACTTC. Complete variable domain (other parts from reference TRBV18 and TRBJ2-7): NAGVMQNPRHLVRRRGQEARLRCSPMKGHSHVYWYRQLPEEGLKFMVYLQKENIIDESGMPKERFSAEFPKEGPSILRIQQVVRGDSAAYFCASSPDRTFSSYEQYFGPGTRLTVT.

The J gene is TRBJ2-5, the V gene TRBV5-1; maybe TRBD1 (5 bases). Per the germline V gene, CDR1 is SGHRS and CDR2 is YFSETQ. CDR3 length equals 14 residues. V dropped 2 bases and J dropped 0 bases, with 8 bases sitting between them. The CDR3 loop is CASSFSDNQETQYF. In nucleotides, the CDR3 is TGCGCCAGCAGCTTCTCGGACAACCAAGAGACCCAGTACTTC.

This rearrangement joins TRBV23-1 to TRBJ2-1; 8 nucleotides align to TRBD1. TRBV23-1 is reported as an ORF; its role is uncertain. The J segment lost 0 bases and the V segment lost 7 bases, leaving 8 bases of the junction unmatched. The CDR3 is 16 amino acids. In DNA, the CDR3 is TGCGCCAGCACTTTGGACAGGGTCCACTCCTACAATGAGCAGTTCTTC. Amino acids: CASTLDRVHSYNEQFF.

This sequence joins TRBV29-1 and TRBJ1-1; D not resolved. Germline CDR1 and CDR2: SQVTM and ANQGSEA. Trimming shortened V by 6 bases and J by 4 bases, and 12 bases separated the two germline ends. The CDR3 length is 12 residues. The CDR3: CSVRLSGTEAFF. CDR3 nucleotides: TGCAGCGTACGACTAAGCGGCACTGAAGCTTTCTTT.

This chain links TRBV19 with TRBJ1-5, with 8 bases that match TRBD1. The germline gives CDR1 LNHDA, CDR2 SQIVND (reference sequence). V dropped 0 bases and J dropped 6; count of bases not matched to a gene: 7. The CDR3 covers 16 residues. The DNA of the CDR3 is TGTGCCAGTAGTATAGAGGGGGTCGGACAGGGTCAGCCCCAGCATTTT. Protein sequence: CASSIEGVGQGQPQHF.

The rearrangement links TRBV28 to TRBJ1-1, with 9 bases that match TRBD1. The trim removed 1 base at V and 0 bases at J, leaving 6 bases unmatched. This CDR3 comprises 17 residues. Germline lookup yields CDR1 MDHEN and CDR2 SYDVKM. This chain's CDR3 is CASSLLGQGLVNTEAFF. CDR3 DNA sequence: TGTGCCAGCAGTTTATTAGGACAGGGGTTGGTGAACACTGAAGCTTTCTTT.

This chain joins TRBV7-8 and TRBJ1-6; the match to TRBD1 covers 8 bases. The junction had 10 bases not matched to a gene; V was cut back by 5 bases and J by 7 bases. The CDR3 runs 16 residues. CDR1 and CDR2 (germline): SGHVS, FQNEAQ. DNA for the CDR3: TGTGCCAGCAGCCGGACCCCGGACAGGGCGAATTCACCCCTCCACTTT. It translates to CASSRTPDRANSPLHF.

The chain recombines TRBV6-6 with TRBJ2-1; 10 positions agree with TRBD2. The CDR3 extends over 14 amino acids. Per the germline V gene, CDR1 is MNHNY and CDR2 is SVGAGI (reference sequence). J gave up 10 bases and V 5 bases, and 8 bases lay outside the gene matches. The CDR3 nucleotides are TGTGCCAGCAGTAAAGCGGGAGGGCCCAAGGAGCAGTTCTTC. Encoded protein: CASSKAGGPKEQFF.

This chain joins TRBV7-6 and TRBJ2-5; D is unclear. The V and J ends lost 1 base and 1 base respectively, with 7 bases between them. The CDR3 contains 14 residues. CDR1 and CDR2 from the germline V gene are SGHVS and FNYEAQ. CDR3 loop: CASSLGASQETQYF. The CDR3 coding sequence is TGTGCCAGCAGCTTAGGTGCTAGCCAAGAGACCCAGTACTTC.

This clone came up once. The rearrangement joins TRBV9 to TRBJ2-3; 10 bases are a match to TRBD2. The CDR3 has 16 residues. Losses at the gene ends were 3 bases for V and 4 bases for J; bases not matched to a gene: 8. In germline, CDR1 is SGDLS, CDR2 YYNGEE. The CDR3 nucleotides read TGTGCCAGCAGCGAGGATAGCGGGAGGTTTCCAGATACGCAGTATTTT. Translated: CASSEDSGRFPDTQYF.

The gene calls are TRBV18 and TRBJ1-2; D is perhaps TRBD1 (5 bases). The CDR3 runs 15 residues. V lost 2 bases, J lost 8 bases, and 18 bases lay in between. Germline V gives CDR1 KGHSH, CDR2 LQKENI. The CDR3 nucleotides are TGTGCCAGCTCACCAGGGGCCATGGAACTCCCGGGCTACACCTTC. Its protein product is CASSPGAMELPGYTF.

This CDR3 is CAWSSGVSTEAFF. CDR3 DNA sequence: TGTGCCTGGAGTAGCGGGGTAAGCACTGAAGCTTTCTTT. The J gene is TRBJ1-1, the V gene TRBV30; no clear D gene. The germline CDR1 and CDR2 sequences are GTSNPN and SVGIG (reference sequence). Trimming stripped 2 bases from V and 4 bases from J, with 11 bases between. The CDR3 runs to 13 residues.

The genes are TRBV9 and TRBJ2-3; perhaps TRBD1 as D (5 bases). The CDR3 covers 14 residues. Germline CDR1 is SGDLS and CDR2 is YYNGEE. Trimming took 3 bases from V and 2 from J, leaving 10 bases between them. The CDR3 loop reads CASSAQGNTDTQYF. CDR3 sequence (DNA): TGTGCCAGCAGCGCGCAGGGTAACACAGATACGCAGTATTTT. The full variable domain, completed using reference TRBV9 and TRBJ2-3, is DSGVTQTPKHLITATGQRVTLRCSPRSGDLSVYWYQQSLDQGLQFLIQYYNGEERAKGNILERFSAQQFPDLHSELNLSSLELGDSALYFCASSAQGNTDTQYFGPGTRLTVL.

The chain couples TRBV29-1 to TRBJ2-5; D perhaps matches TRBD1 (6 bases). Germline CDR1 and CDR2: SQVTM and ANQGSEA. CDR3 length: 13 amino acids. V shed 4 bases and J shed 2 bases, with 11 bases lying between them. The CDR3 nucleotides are TGCAGCGTTGTTACACAGGGTCAAGAGACCCAGTACTTC. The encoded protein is CSVVTQGQETQYF.

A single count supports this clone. The CDR3: CASSQGPSGRTSSYNEQFF. DNA of the CDR3: TGTGCCAGCAGCCAAGGGCCTAGCGGGAGGACTAGCTCCTACAATGAGCAGTTCTTC. This sequence joins TRBV14 and TRBJ2-1; 11 bases line up with TRBD2. Germline V lookup: CDR1 SGHDN, CDR2 FVKESK. The junction had 8 bases not matched to a gene; V was cut back by 1 base and J by 0 bases. This CDR3 is 19 amino acids long.

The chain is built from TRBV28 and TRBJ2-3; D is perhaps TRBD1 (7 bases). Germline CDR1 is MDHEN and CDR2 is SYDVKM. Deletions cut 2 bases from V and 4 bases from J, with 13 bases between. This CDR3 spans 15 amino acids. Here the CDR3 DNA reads TGTGCCAGCAGTTTAAAGGGCAGGGGGGCAGATACGCAGTATTTT. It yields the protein CASSLKGRGADTQYF.

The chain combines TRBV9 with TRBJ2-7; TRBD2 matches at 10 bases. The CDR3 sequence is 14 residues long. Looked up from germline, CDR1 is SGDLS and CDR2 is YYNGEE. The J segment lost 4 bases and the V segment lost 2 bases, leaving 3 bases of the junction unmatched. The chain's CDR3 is CASSVGLAQYEQYF. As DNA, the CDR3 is TGTGCCAGCAGCGTGGGACTAGCGCAATACGAGCAGTACTTC.

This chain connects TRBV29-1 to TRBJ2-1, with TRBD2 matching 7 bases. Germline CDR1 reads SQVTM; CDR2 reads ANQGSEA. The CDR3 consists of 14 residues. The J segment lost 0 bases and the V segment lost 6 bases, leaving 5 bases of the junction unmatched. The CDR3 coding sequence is TGCAGCGTCGCCAGCGGGAACTCCTACAATGAGCAGTTCTTC. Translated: CSVASGNSYNEQFF.

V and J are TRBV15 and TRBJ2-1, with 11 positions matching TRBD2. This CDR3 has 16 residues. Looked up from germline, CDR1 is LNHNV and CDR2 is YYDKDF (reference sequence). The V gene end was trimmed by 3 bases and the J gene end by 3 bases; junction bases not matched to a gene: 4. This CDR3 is CATSRGTSGFYNEQFF. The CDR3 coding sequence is TGTGCCACCAGCAGGGGGACTAGCGGATTCTACAATGAGCAGTTCTTC.

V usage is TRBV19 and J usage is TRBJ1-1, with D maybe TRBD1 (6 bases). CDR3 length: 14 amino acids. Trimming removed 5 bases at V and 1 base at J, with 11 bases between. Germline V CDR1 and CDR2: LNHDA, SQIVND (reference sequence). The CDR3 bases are TGTGCCAGTAGTCACCAGGGGAAGAACACTGAAGCTTTCTTT. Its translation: CASSHQGKNTEAFF. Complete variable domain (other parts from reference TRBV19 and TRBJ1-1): DGGITQSPKYLFRKEGQNVTLSCEQNLNHDAMYWYRQDPGQGLRLIYYSQIVNDFQKGDIAEGYSVSREKKESFPLTVTSAQKNPTAFYLCASSHQGKNTEAFFGQGTRLTVV.

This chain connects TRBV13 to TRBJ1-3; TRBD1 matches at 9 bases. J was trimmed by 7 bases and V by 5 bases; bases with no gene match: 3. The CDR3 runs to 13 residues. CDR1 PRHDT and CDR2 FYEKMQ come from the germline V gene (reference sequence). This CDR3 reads CASSPGQGNTIYF. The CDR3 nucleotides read TGTGCCAGCAGCCCCGGACAGGGGAACACCATATATTTT.

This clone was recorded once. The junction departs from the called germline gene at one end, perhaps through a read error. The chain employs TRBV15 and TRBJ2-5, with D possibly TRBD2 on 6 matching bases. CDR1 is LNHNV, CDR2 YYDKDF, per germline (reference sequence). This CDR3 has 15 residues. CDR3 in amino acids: CATRREGYGGETQYF. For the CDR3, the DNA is TGTGCCACCAGAAGAGAGGGCTACGGGGGAGAGACCCAGTACTTC.

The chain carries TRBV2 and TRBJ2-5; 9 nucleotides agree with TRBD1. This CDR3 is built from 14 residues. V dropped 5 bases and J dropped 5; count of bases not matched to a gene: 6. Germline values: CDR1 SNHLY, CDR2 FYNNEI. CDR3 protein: CASSRTGEGETQYF. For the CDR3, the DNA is TGTGCCAGCAGTCGGACAGGGGAAGGGGAGACCCAGTACTTC.

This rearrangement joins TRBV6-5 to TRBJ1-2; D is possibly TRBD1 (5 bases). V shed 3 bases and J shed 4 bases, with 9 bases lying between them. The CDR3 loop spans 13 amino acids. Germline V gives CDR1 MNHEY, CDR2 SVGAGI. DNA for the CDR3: TGTGCCAGCAGTTATGGACAACCCTATGGCTACACCTTC. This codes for CASSYGQPYGYTF.

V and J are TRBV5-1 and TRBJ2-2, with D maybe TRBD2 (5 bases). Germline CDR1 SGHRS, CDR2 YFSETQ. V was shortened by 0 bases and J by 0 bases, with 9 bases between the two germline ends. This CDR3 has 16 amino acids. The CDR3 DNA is TGCGCCAGCAGCTTGGCGGGGATTACGAACACCGGGGAGCTGTTTTTT. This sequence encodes CASSLAGITNTGELFF.

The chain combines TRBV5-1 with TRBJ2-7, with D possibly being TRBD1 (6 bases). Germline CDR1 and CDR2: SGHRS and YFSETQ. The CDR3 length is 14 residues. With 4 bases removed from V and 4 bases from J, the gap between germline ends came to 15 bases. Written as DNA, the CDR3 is TGCGCCAGCAGCCTGGCCGGGACACCATACGAGCAGTACTTC. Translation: CASSLAGTPYEQYF.

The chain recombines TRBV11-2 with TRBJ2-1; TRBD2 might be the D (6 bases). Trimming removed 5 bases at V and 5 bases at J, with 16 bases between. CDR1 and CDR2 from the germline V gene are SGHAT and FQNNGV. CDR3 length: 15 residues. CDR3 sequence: CASSRWAGSDNEQFF. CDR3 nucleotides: TGTGCCAGCAGCCGCTGGGCGGGGTCGGACAATGAGCAGTTCTTC. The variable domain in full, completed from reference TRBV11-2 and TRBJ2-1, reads EAGVAQSPRYKIIEKRQSVAFWCNPISGHATLYWYQQILGQGPKLLIQFQNNGVVDDSQLPKDRFSAERLKGVDSTLKIQPAKLEDSAVYLCASSRWAGSDNEQFFGPGTRLTVL.

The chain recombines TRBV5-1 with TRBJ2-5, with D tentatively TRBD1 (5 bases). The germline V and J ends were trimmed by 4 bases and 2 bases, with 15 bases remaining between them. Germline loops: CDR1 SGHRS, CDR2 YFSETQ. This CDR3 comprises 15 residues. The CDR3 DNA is TGCGCCAGCAGCCCCATCGTAGGGGCGCAAGAGACCCAGTACTTC. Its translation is CASSPIVGAQETQYF.

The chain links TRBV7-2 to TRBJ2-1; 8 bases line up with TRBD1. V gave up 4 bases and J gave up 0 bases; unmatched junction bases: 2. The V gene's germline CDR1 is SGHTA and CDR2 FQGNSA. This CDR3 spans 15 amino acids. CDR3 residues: CASSSDRVSYNEQFF. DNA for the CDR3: TGTGCCAGCAGCTCGGACAGGGTCTCCTACAATGAGCAGTTCTTC.

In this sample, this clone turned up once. The CDR3 bases are TGTGCCAGCAGCTTAGAGGGACAGGGACCCCACGAAGACTACAATGAGCAGTTCTTC. This encodes CASSLEGQGPHEDYNEQFF. The chain uses TRBV7-8 and TRBJ2-1; 9 bases match TRBD1. Losses at the gene ends were 1 base for V and 3 bases for J; bases not matched to a gene: 13. The CDR3 contains 19 residues. The germline V gene encodes CDR1 SGHVS and CDR2 FQNEAQ.

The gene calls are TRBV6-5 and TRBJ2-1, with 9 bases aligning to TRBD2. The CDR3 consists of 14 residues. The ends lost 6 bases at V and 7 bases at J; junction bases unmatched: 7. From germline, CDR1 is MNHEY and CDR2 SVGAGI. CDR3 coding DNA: TGTGCCAGCAGCACGACTAGCGGCCGTAATGAGCAGTTCTTC. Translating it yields CASSTTSGRNEQFF.